This TCR beta chain was identified during a study of T cells in Graves' hyperthyroidism and ophthalmopathy. Study in general: The initial diagnosis was the point when peripheral blood was collected, ahead of any treatment.

With 8 bases removed from V and 5 bases from J, the gap between germline ends came to 21 bases. CDR3 size: 15 residues. Germline assignment: CDR1 SGHTA and CDR2 FQGTGA. The authors took PBMCs from roughly 10 ml fresh peripheral blood. This clonotype came up a few times. Antigen: not known. Study-wide results and caveats: Most clonotypes that expanded in the thyroid above 0.001 also showed up in blood.

Amplification of TCR beta CDR3 regions was performed using RNA transcripts as template. Carried out on the TCR CDR3, a first-round RT-PCR used the HTBI primer set. TCRdb re-called the multiplex PCR reads through MiXCR, storing one row per CDR3 protein. Of hundreds of thousands of distinct CDR3 sequences in the sample, nearly 20% were seen once. V usage is TRBV7-3 and J usage is TRBJ1-2, with D possibly matching TRBD1 (5 bases). Sample: blood. The sequence was obtained from a man between 40 and 49 years old with Graves' ophthalmopathy. The CDR3 loop is CASGGGFYLYYGYTF. CDR3 coding DNA: TGTGCCAGCGGGGGAGGGTTTTACCTTTATTATGGCTACACCTTC.